The 18 T cell receptor beta chains listed next were all sequenced from one sample in a study of T cell repertoires in cytomegalovirus infection. Their antigens remain unidentified. TCRdb re-analysed the reads in MiXCR, keeping a single row per CDR3 protein. The data hold 80,000 to 95,000 distinct CDR3 sequences, with 25% to 30% observed a single time. The starting material was CD8+ T cells from cultured PBMCs, obtained from culture after CMV antigen stimulation. The source is a human donor in good health (CMV status not recorded). Some clones in this sample may be carry-over from other donors' samples.

This chain joins TRBV12-3 or TRBV12-4 and TRBJ2-4; TRBD1 agrees at 10 bases. The CDR3 loop spans 18 amino acids. After removal of 6 bases from V and 0 bases from J, the junction contained 11 bases not matched to a gene. The CDR3 DNA follows: TGTGCCAGCAGGACAGGGGGCGCGGGGGAACTAGCCAAAAACATTCAGTACTTC. It is translated as CASRTGGAGELAKNIQYF.

This clonotype was picked up one time. This rearrangement joins TRBV20-1 to TRBJ2-6, with unresolved D. Per the germline V gene, CDR1 is DFQATT and CDR2 is SNEGSKA (reference sequence). V was clipped by 6 bases and J by 1 base, with 16 bases between them. There are 16 residues in the CDR3. CDR3 DNA sequence: TGCAGTGCCGCCCCGATTACAGCTTCTGGGGCCAACGTCCTGACTTTC. The encoded protein is CSAAPITASGANVLTF.

The J gene is TRBJ2-2, the V gene TRBV20-1; TRBD2 matches at 7 bases. V trimming: 0 bases; J trimming: 3 bases; junction bases outside the gene matches: 7. This CDR3 has 16 amino acids. The germline V gene encodes CDR1 DFQATT and CDR2 SNEGSKA (reference sequence). DNA for the CDR3: TGCAGTGCTAGAGACCGCTCTAGCGGCTACACCGGGGAGCTGTTTTTT. It encodes CSARDRSSGYTGELFF.

This clonotype was detected many times. The chain uses TRBV6-6 and TRBJ1-1; D remains unclear. This CDR3 contains 14 residues. Germline CDR1 MNHNY, CDR2 SVGAGI (reference sequence). V was shortened by 2 bases and J by 1 base, with 8 bases between the two germline ends. CDR3: CASSYAQTNTEAFF. DNA of the CDR3: TGTGCCAGCAGTTACGCACAGACGAACACTGAAGCTTTCTTT.

V and J are TRBV9 and TRBJ1-6, with D possibly being TRBD1 (6 bases). CDR3 length: 15 residues. Germline lookup yields CDR1 SGDLS and CDR2 YYNGEE. V was cut by 3 bases and J by 9 bases, with 16 bases left in between. The CDR3 DNA reads as TGTGCCAGCAGCGGAAGGGCCCAGGGGATTTCACCCCTCCACTTT. It encodes CASSGRAQGISPLHF.

The V call is TRBV6-5, the J call TRBJ2-3; 10 bases are a match to TRBD2. V lost 0 bases to trimming and J lost 6 bases; unmatched junction nucleotides: 6. CDR1 is MNHEY and CDR2 is SVGAGI in the germline V gene. The length of the CDR3 is 16 residues. The CDR3 sequence is CASSYSTSGSRDTQYF. As DNA, the CDR3 is TGTGCCAGCAGTTACTCGACTAGCGGGTCACGGGATACGCAGTATTTT.

This clonotype was observed a single time. The chain couples TRBV13 to TRBJ2-1; D is perhaps TRBD1 (6 bases). V dropped 1 base and J dropped 5 bases, with 15 bases sitting between them. The CDR3 is 16 amino acids. CDR1 is PRHDT and CDR2 is FYEKMQ in the germline V gene (reference sequence). CDR3 in DNA: TGTGCCAGCAGCTTAGAATCAGGGGATTTGGACAATGAGCAGTTCTTC. It codes for CASSLESGDLDNEQFF.

The rearrangement uses TRBV3-1 and TRBJ2-1, with a possible D match to TRBD2 (5 bases). This CDR3 is 16 amino acids long. Per germline, CDR1 LGHDT and CDR2 YNNKEL (reference sequence). V gave up 0 bases and J gave up 0 bases, with 9 bases separating them. CDR3 sequence reads: CASSQDFGGSYNEQFF. CDR3 coding DNA: TGTGCCAGCAGCCAAGATTTCGGAGGCTCCTACAATGAGCAGTTCTTC.

V gene TRBV11-1 combines with J gene TRBJ2-7, with D uncertain. This CDR3 has 14 amino acids. Trimming cost V 1 base and J 0 bases, with 7 bases left between them. The germline gives CDR1 SGHAT, CDR2 FQDESV (reference sequence). The CDR3: CASSLVAFSYEQYF. The DNA of the CDR3 is TGTGCCAGCAGCTTAGTTGCATTCTCCTACGAGCAGTACTTC.

This clonotype was recorded a few times. The chain employs TRBV11-2 and TRBJ1-1; D uncertain. Germline CDR1 SGHAT, CDR2 FQNNGV. The CDR3 spans 14 residues. V gave up 3 bases and J gave up 6 bases, with 14 bases separating them. The DNA of the CDR3 is TGTGCCAGCAGCTTCAACAGTGGGATCGCTGAAGCTTTCTTT. Translating gives CASSFNSGIAEAFF.

The J gene is TRBJ1-5, the V gene TRBV6-1; D call uncertain. CDR1 is MNHNS and CDR2 is SASEGT in the germline V gene. Trimming cost V 6 bases and J 1 base, with 7 bases left between them. The CDR3 totals 13 residues. Here the CDR3 DNA reads TGTGCCAGCAGGACGGCCAGCAATCAGCCCCAGCATTTT. Translation gives CASRTASNQPQHF.

This clonotype was counted between two and nine times. The V gene is TRBV7-9, the J gene TRBJ1-1; D not certain. The CDR3 loop spans 14 amino acids. Germline V gene sequence: CDR1 SEHNR, CDR2 FQNEAQ (reference sequence). V lost 7 bases and J lost 5, with 17 bases in between. CDR3 bases: TGTGCCAGCACCAACCCCGGGGAGAAGACTGAAGCTTTCTTT. This translates into CASTNPGEKTEAFF.

The chain carries TRBV7-2 and TRBJ1-6; D possibly corresponds to TRBD1 (6 bases). The CDR3 sequence is 15 residues long. Germline V CDR1 and CDR2: SGHTA, FQGNSA. V was cut by 1 base and J by 9 bases, with 13 bases left in between. The CDR3 sequence: CASSLVGGRGSPLHF. CDR3 coding DNA: TGTGCCAGCAGCTTAGTCGGGGGGCGGGGTTCACCCCTCCACTTT.

The V call is TRBV6-1, the J call TRBJ1-6; TRBD1 agrees at 10 bases. Germline V gene sequence: CDR1 MNHNS, CDR2 SASEGT. Trimming cost V 6 bases and J 7 bases; bases outside gene matches: 6. CDR3 length: 15 residues. The CDR3 spells CASSRQGARNSPLHF. The CDR3 bases are TGTGCCAGCAGCAGACAGGGGGCTAGGAATTCACCCCTCCACTTT.

This clonotype was recorded many times. The gene calls are TRBV5-6 and TRBJ1-1; D remains ambiguous. Germline CDR1 and CDR2: SGHDT and YYEEEE. The CDR3 totals 13 residues. The V end was cut by 1 base, the J end by 0 bases, with 4 bases between. The CDR3 DNA reads as TGTGCCAGCAGCTTGCAAATGAACACTGAAGCTTTCTTT. It translates to CASSLQMNTEAFF.

The chain carries TRBV6-5 and TRBJ1-2; D remains ambiguous. V lost 0 bases to trimming and J lost 4 bases, with 12 bases between them. This CDR3 spans 15 amino acids. CDR1 and CDR2 (germline): MNHEY, SVGAGI. CDR3 sequence (DNA): TGTGCCAGCAGTTACTCTGAGGGCGGCGGCTATGGCTACACCTTC. The encoded protein is CASSYSEGGGYGYTF.

This clonotype appeared a few times. The J gene is TRBJ2-1, the V gene TRBV2, with no clear D. V dropped 5 bases and J dropped 8 bases, with 13 bases sitting between them. Germline CDR1 and CDR2: SNHLY and FYNNEI. The CDR3 has 13 residues. The CDR3 sequence is CASSPALLDEQFF. For the CDR3, the DNA is TGTGCCAGCAGTCCTGCTCTCCTCGATGAGCAGTTCTTC.

The chain employs TRBV7-4 and TRBJ2-7; TRBD1 is a possible D gene (6 bases). This CDR3 spans 14 amino acids. Germline V gives CDR1 SGHVT, CDR2 SQSDAQ. V dropped 5 bases and J dropped 1 base, with 12 bases sitting between them. CDR3 amino acids: CASSPPGQSYEQYF. The CDR3 DNA reads TGTGCCAGCAGCCCCCCTGGACAGTCCTACGAGCAGTACTTC.